Detailed here is one T cell receptor beta chain. This entry belongs to a study of blood T cell repertoires in COVID-19. Germline CDR1 is MDHEN and CDR2 is SYDVKM. The CDR3 has 14 residues. V dropped 8 bases and J dropped 7; count of bases not matched to a gene: 11. Study processing details: Reference gene primer amplification in the assay estimated nucleated cell counts. Profiled with immunoSEQ multiplex PCR; TCRdb holds only in-frame clones, not every one. The V and J calls and clone size are taken from that table; D and trimming were inferred from the DNA. The sample carries 70,000 or so clones, 87% recorded once.

The source of this sequence is a woman older than 75 with acute or convalescent COVID-19. The V call is TRBV28, the J call TRBJ2-4, with 7 bases aligning to TRBD1. Source material: peripheral blood. In nucleotides, the CDR3 is TGTGCCAGCGGACCGACAGGGCTCCATAACATTCAGTACTTC. This sequence encodes CASGPTGLHNIQYF. Supplemented by reference TRBV28 and TRBJ2-4, the full variable domain reads DVKVTQSSRYLVKRTGEKVFLECVQDMDHENMFWYRQDPGLGLRLIYFSYDVKMKEKGDIPEGYSVSREKKERFSLILESASTNQTSMYLCASGPTGLHNIQYFGAGTRLSVL.